The next 2 T cell receptor beta chains were all read from a single sample in a study of cytomegalovirus exposure and HLA in healthy donors (TCRdb year 2017). The library was made by the immunoSEQ multiplex PCR assay. The multiplex PCR relied on a mix of 60 forward primers for TCR Vbeta segments and 13 reverse primers for TCR Jbeta segments. This immuneACCESS table, as held by TCRdb, lists in-frame sequences with V and J called but not all clones. Of the missing ones, under half trace to an unresolved V gene in checked studies; the others have no known cause. This sample is represented by 200,000 or so clones; more than 80% of them were singletons. The ten top clones hold 2.5% to 3% of the sample. The material sequenced was PBMCs. Receptor source: a man aged 30-40 years in good health and CMV-seronegative.

The rearrangement uses TRBV11-1 and TRBJ1-4; 9 nucleotides agree with TRBD1. CDR1 is SGHAT and CDR2 is FQDESV in the germline V gene (reference sequence). The CDR3 contains 14 residues. The trim removed 5 bases at V and 7 bases at J, leaving 5 bases unmatched. In nucleotides, the CDR3 is TGTGCCAGCAGCCCGGGACAGGGATTTGAAAAACTGTTTTTT. Amino acids: CASSPGQGFEKLFF. The complete variable domain, with remaining parts taken from reference TRBV11-1 and TRBJ1-4, reads EAEVAQSPRYKITEKSQAVAFWCDPISGHATLYWYRQILGQGPELLVQFQDESVVDDSQLPKDRFSAERLKGVDSTLKIQPAELGDSAMYLCASSPGQGFEKLFFGSGTQLSVL.

The rearrangement joins TRBV28 to TRBJ2-3, with TRBD1 matching 9 bases. CDR3 length: 14 residues. Germline V CDR1 and CDR2: MDHEN, SYDVKM. V trimming: 2 bases; J trimming: 6 bases; junction bases outside the gene matches: 3. CDR3 nucleotides: TGTGCCAGCAGTTTAGGGGACAGGGAGGATACGCAGTATTTT. Its protein product is CASSLGDREDTQYF. Drawing the rest from reference TRBV28 and TRBJ2-3, the complete variable domain is DVKVTQSSRYLVKRTGEKVFLECVQDMDHENMFWYRQDPGLGLRLIYFSYDVKMKEKGDIPEGYSVSREKKERFSLILESASTNQTSMYLCASSLGDREDTQYFGPGTRLTVL.